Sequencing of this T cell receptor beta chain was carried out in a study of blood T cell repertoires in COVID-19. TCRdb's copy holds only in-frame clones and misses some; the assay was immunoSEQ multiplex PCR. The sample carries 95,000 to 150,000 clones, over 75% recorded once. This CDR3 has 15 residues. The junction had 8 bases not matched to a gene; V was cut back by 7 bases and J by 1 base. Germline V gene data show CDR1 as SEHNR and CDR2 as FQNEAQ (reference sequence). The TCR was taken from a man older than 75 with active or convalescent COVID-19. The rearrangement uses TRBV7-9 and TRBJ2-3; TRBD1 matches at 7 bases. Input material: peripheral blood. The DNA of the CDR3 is TGTGCCAGCACCACCACGGGACAGCGCACAGATACGCAGTATTTT. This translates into CASTTTGQRTDTQYF.